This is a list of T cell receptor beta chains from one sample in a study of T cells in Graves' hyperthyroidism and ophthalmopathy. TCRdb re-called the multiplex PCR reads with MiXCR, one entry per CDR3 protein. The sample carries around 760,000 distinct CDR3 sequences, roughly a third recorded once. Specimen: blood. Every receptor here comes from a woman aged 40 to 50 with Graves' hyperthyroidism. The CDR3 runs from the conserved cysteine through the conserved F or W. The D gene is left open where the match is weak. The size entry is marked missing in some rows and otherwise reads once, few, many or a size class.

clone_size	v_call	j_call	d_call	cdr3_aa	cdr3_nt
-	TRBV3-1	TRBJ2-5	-	CASSQDLYQETQYF	TGTGCCAGCAGCCAAGATCTATACCAAGAGACCCAGTACTTC
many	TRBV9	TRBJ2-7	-	CASSVNPSDGYEQYF	TGTGCCAGCAGCGTAAACCCCTCGGACGGCTACGAGCAGTACTTC
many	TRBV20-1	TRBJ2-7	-	CSADIHSQGEQYF	TGCAGTGCCGACATTCACTCACAGGGCGAGCAGTACTTC
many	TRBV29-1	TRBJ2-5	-	CSVEPQYF	TGCAGCGTGGAACCCCAGTACTTC
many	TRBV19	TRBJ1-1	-	CASSIGWENTEAFF	TGTGCCAGTAGTATTGGTTGGGAGAACACTGAAGCTTTCTTT
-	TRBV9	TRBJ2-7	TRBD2	CASSVGGGGAGYEQYF	TGTGCCAGCAGCGTAGGGGGCGGGGGGGCCGGGTACGAGCAGTACTTC
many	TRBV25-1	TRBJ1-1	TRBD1	CASRTGEPNTEAFF	TGTGCCAGCAGAACAGGGGAACCGAACACTGAAGCTTTCTTT
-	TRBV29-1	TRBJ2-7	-	CSVEDDGSYEQYF	TGCAGCGTCGAAGATGACGGTTCCTACGAGCAGTACTTC
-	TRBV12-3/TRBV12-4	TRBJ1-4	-	CASSFEGNEKLFF	TGTGCCAGCAGTTTTGAGGGGAATGAAAAACTGTTTTTT
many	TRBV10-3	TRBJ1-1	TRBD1	CAIRTGPDTEAFF	TGTGCCATCAGGACAGGGCCGGACACTGAAGCTTTCTTT
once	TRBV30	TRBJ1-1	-	CAWSWETEAFF	TGTGCCTGGAGTTGGGAAACTGAAGCTTTCTTT
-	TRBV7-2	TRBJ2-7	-	CASSLFIGGYEQYF	TGTGCCAGCAGCTTGTTCATAGGGGGGTACGAGCAGTACTTC
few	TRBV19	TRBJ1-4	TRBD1	CASSLRDSGTEKLFF	TGTGCCAGTAGTCTTCGGGACAGCGGAACTGAAAAACTGTTTTTT
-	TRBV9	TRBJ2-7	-	CASSPSTGGHPYEQYF	TGTGCCAGCTCTCCCAGTACGGGGGGCCATCCCTACGAGCAGTACTTC
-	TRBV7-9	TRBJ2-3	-	CASSKSSSVDTQYF	TGTGCCAGCAGCAAGTCCTCTAGCGTTGATACGCAGTATTTT
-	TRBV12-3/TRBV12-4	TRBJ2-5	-	CASSWSGGKETQYF	TGTGCCAGCAGTTGGTCAGGAGGGAAGGAGACCCAGTACTTC
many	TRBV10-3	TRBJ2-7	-	CPISPAQGGTYEQYF	TGTCCCATCAGCCCAGCTCAGGGGGGTACCTACGAGCAGTACTTC
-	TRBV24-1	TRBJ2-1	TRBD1	CATSDLSRGQGRNEQFF	TGTGCCACCAGTGATTTGTCCCGAGGACAGGGTCGCAATGAGCAGTTCTTC
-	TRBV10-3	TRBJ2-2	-	CAISESGGRDGELFF	TGTGCCATCAGTGAGTCCGGGGGCAGGGACGGGGAGCTGTTTTTT
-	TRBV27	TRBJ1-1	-	CASRSSGEGTEAFF	TGTGCCAGCAGGTCATCAGGGGAAGGTACTGAAGCTTTCTTT
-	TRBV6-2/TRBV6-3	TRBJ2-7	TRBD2	CASRPSGGSGRYEQYF	TGTGCCAGCAGGCCTTCCGGTGGTAGCGGGAGGTACGAGCAGTACTTC
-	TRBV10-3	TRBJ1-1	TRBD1	CAISQDRGDTEAFF	TGTGCCATCAGTCAAGACAGGGGGGACACTGAAGCTTTCTTT
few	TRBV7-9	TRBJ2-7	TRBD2	CASSRPGEGREQYF	TGTGCCAGCAGCCGTCCGGGGGAGGGCCGCGAGCAGTACTTC
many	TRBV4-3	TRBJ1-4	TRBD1	CASSQTGTGREKLFF	TGCGCCAGCAGCCAAACCGGGACAGGGAGGGAAAAACTGTTTTTT
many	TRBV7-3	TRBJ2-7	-	CASSFMRPHYEQYF	TGTGCCAGCAGCTTCATGCGTCCCCACTACGAGCAGTACTTC
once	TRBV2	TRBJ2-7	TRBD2	CASRTPGLAGVYEQYF	TGTGCCAGCAGAACACCGGGACTAGCGGGAGTCTACGAGCAGTACTTC
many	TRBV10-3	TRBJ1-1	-	CALKQDPGVNTEAFF	TGTGCCCTGAAGCAGGACCCCGGGGTGAACACTGAAGCTTTCTTT
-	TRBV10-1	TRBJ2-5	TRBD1	CASSEGQGNQEAQYF	TGCGCCAGCAGTGAAGGACAGGGGAATCAAGAGGCCCAGTACTTC
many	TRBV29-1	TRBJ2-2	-	CSVEGARSTGELFF	TGCAGCGTTGAAGGGGCCCGTTCCACCGGGGAGCTGTTTTTT
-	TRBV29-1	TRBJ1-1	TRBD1	CSGGQGAGTEAFF	TGCAGCGGTGGACAGGGGGCGGGGACTGAAGCTTTCTTT
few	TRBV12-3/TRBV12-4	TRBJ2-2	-	CASSHRELETGELFF	TGTGCCAGCAGCCACAGGGAGTTGGAGACCGGGGAGCTGTTTTTT
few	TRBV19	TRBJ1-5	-	CASSWPLSDSNQPQHF	TGTGCCAGCAGTTGGCCGCTATCGGATAGCAATCAGCCCCAGCATTTT
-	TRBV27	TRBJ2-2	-	CASRSRATGELFF	TGTGCCAGTAGATCCAGGGCCACCGGGGAGCTGTTTTTT
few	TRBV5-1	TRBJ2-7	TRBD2	CASSATSGSLRSEQYF	TGCGCCAGCAGCGCAACTAGCGGGAGCCTCCGGAGCGAGCAGTACTTC
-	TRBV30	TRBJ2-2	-	CAWSFSVGELFF	TGTGCCTGGAGCTTTAGCGTCGGGGAGCTGTTTTTT
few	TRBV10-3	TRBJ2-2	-	CAISRAPDRTGELFF	TGTGCCATCAGTCGGGCGCCAGATCGCACCGGGGAGCTGTTTTTT
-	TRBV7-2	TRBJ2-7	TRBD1	CASTRETGESYEQYF	TGTGCCAGCACTCGAGAGACAGGGGAGTCCTACGAGCAGTACTTC
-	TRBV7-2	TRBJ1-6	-	CASSQYSPGTNLALHF	TGTGCCAGCAGCCAATACTCGCCAGGGACCAATTTGGCCCTCCACTTT
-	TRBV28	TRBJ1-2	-	CASSLLPADGHGYTF	TGTGCCAGCAGTTTACTGCCAGCCGATGGGCATGGCTACACCTTC